This TCR beta chain was found in a study of T cells after yellow fever vaccination. On the study more broadly: Low-cell-number fractions were prepared with SMART-Seq v4 Ultra Low Input.

Only a few counts were recorded for this clonotype. There are 12 residues in the CDR3. V dropped 4 bases and J dropped 7; count of bases not matched to a gene: 3. The germline gives CDR1 MDHEN, CDR2 SYDVKM. The TCR cDNA carried a universal primer site and UMIs from 5'RACE template switching. Each CDR3 protein is one row after TCRdb ran MiXCR on the 5' RACE reads. The sample shows some 300,000 distinct CDR3 sequences, 8.7% of them seen only once. This specimen consisted of CD4+ T cells sorted from PBMCs, obtained 5 days after the yellow fever booster vaccination. The chain carries TRBV28 and TRBJ2-5; 7 bases are a match to TRBD1. The TCR was taken from a man aged 18-30 years who received the YFV17D yellow fever vaccine. The CDR3 sequence: CASSSRQGTQYF. CDR3 DNA: TGTGCCAGCAGTTCAAGACAGGGGACCCAGTACTTC.